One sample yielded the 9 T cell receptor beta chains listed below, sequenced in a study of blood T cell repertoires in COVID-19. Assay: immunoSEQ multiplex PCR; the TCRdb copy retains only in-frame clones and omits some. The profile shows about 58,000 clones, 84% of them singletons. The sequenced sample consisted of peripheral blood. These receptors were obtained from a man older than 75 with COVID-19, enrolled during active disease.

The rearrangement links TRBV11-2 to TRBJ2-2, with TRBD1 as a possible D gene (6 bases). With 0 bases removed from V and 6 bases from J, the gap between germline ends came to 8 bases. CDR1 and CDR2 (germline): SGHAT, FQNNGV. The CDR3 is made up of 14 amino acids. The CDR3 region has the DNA TGTGCCAGCAGCTTAGAGGCAGGGGCCGGGGAGCTGTTTTTT. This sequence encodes CASSLEAGAGELFF.

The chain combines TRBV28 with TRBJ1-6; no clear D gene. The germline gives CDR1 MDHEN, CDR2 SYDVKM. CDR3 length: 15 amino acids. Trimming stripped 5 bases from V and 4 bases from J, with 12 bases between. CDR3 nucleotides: TGTGCCAGCAGTGGGCCCGGCTCTTATAATTCACCCCTCCACTTT. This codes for CASSGPGSYNSPLHF.

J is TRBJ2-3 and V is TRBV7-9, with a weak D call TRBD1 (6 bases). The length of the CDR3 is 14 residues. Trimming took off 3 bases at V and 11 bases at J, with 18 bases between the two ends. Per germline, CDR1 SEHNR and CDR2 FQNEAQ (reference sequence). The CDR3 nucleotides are TGTGCCAGCAGCTTTGGGAAGGGGGAAGTGAGGCAGTATTTT. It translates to CASSFGKGEVRQYF.

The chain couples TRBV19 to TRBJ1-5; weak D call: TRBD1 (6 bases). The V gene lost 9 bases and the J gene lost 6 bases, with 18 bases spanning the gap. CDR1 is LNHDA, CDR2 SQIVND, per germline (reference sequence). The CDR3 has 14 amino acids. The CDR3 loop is CASKSGGGTQPQHF. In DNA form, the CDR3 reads TGTGCCAGCAAATCGGGCGGGGGCACTCAGCCCCAGCATTTT. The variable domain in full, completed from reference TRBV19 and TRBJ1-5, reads DGGITQSPKYLFRKEGQNVTLSCEQNLNHDAMYWYRQDPGQGLRLIYYSQIVNDFQKGDIAEGYSVSREKKESFPLTVTSAQKNPTAFYLCASKSGGGTQPQHFGDGTRLSIL.

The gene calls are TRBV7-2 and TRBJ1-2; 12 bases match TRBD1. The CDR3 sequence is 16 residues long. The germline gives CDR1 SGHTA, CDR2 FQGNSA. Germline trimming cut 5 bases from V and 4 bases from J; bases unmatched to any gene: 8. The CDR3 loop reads CASSQAGTGGGYGYTF. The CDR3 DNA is TGTGCCAGCAGCCAGGCCGGGACAGGGGGCGGCTATGGCTACACCTTC. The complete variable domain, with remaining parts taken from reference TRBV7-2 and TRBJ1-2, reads GAGVSQSPSNKVTEKGKDVELRCDPISGHTALYWYRQSLGQGLEFLIYFQGNSAPDKSGLPSDRFSAERTGGSVSTLTIQRTQQEDSAVYLCASSQAGTGGGYGYTFGSGTRLTVV.

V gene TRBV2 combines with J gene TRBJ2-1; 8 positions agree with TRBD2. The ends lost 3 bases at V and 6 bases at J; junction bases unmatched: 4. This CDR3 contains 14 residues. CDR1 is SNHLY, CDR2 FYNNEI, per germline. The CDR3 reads CASSDRGGPNEQFF. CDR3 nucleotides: TGTGCCAGCAGTGACCGGGGGGGGCCCAATGAGCAGTTCTTC. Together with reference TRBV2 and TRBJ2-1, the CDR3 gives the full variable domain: EPEVTQTPSHQVTQMGQEVILRCVPISNHLYFYWYRQILGQKVEFLVSFYNNEISEKSEIFDDQFSVERPDGSNFTLKIRSTKLEDSAMYFCASSDRGGPNEQFFGPGTRLTVL.

CDR3 sequence reads: CSVELETTLTDTQYF. For the CDR3, the DNA is TGCAGCGTTGAATTGGAGACCACTCTCACAGATACGCAGTATTTT. The V gene is TRBV29-1, the J gene TRBJ2-3, with D unclear. This CDR3 contains 15 residues. Germline V gene data show CDR1 as SQVTM and CDR2 as ANQGSEA. Trimming pared 2 bases from V and 2 bases from J, leaving 14 bases between.

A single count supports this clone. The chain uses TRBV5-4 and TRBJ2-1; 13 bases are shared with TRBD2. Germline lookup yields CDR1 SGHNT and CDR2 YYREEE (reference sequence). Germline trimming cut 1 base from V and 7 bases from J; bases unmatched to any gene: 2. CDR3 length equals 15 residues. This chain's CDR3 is CASSLTSGRENEQFF. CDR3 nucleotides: TGTGCCAGCAGCTTGACTAGCGGGAGGGAAAATGAGCAGTTCTTC.

The CDR3 bases are TGTGCCAGCAGCTCCTGGGACTTCAGCAATCAGCCCCAGCATTTT. This encodes CASSSWDFSNQPQHF. The chain recombines TRBV7-9 with TRBJ1-5; tentative D call: TRBD1 (5 bases). The CDR3 is made up of 15 amino acids. V was shortened by 4 bases and J by 1 base, with 11 bases between the two germline ends. Germline V gene lookup returns CDR1 SEHNR and CDR2 FQNEAQ (reference sequence). The full variable domain, rest sourced from reference TRBV7-9 and TRBJ1-5, is DTGVSQNPRHKITKRGQNVTFRCDPISEHNRLYWYRQTLGQGPEFLTYFQNEAQLEKSRLLSDRFSAERPKGSFSTLEIQRTEQGDSAMYLCASSSWDFSNQPQHFGDGTRLSIL.